The entry below gives a single T cell receptor beta chain sequence along with its context. Antigen specificity is unknown. The assay was immunoSEQ multiplex PCR, and TCRdb's table has in-frame clones only and misses some. The data contain 100,000 to 130,000 clones, under 95% of them singletons. These data belong to a study of OX40 agonist ivuxolimab in advanced cancers. Regarding the study as a whole: Expanded peripheral T-cell antigen specificity went undetermined.

The sequence was obtained from an adult with an advanced solid tumor such as melanoma, head and neck, liver or kidney cancer. Sequencing used CD4+ or CD8+ T cells sorted from blood, obtained in a trial of the OX40 agonist ivuxolimab.

The CDR3 nucleotides read TGTGCCAGCAGTTTAGGGACGAACAGAAACACCATATATTTT. It encodes CASSLGTNRNTIYF. The chain couples TRBV28 to TRBJ1-3, with a weak D call TRBD1 (5 bases). The germline V and J ends were trimmed by 2 bases and 5 bases, with 10 bases remaining between them. CDR3 size: 14 residues. Looked up from germline, CDR1 is MDHEN and CDR2 is SYDVKM.